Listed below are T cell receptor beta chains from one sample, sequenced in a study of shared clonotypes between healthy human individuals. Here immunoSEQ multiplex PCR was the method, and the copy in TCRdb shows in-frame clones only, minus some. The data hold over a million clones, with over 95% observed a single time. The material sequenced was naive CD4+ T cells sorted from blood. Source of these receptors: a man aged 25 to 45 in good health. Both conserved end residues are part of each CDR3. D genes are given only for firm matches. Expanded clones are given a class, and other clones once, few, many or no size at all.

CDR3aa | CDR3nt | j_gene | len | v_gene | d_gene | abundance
CASSPGPPSQYF | TGTGCCAGCTCACCGGGACCACCATCCCAGTACTTC | TRBJ2-5 | 12 | TRBV18 | NA | NA
CATSRDWATDNYGYTF | TGTGCCACCAGCAGAGACTGGGCCACAGACAACTATGGCTACACCTTC | TRBJ1-2 | 16 | TRBV15 | NA | NA
CASSQGLGGYQETQYF | TGCGCCAGCAGCCAAGGACTGGGAGGGTACCAAGAGACCCAGTACTTC | TRBJ2-5 | 16 | TRBV4-3 | TRBD2 | NA
CASSHHFQPRSYRRYTF | TGTGCCAGCAGCCACCACTTTCAACCCCGGAGTTATCGGCGCTACACCTTC | TRBJ1-2 | 17 | TRBV14 | NA | once
CASRSTGFYEQYF | TGTGCCAGCAGATCCACAGGGTTTTACGAGCAGTACTTC | TRBJ2-7 | 13 | TRBV6-1 | NA | NA
CASSFDGTYEQYF | TGCGCCAGCAGCTTTGACGGAACCTACGAGCAGTACTTC | TRBJ2-7 | 13 | TRBV5-1 | NA | few
CASSGGFSGETQYF | TGCGCCAGCAGCGGAGGATTTAGCGGAGAGACCCAGTACTTC | TRBJ2-5 | 14 | TRBV5-1 | NA | NA
CASSSREGRYEQYF | TGTGCCAGCAGTTCGCGGGAGGGCCGTTACGAGCAGTACTTC | TRBJ2-7 | 14 | TRBV5-4 | TRBD2 | NA
CASNFGDSGTGSTGELFF | TGCGCCAGCAATTTCGGGGATAGCGGGACTGGTAGCACCGGGGAGCTGTTTTTT | TRBJ2-2 | 18 | TRBV4-1 | TRBD2 | NA
CASSLDSQGTYEQYF | TGTGCCAGCAGCTTGGATTCCCAAGGAACCTACGAGCAGTACTTC | TRBJ2-7 | 15 | TRBV5-4 | NA | NA
CASTSRVTEQYF | TGTGCCAGCACTAGCAGGGTAACAGAGCAGTACTTC | TRBJ2-7 | 12 | TRBV28 | NA | NA
CASSSTTVNPTNEKLFF | TGTGCCAGCAGTTCCACGACAGTTAATCCAACTAATGAAAAACTGTTTTTT | TRBJ1-4 | 17 | TRBV2 | NA | NA
CSVNRGQADTEAFF | TGCAGCGTTAATAGGGGACAGGCAGACACTGAAGCTTTCTTT | TRBJ1-1 | 14 | TRBV29-1 | TRBD1 | NA
CAWSVGLGVAYNEQFF | TGTGCCTGGAGTGTAGGTCTGGGGGTAGCCTACAATGAGCAGTTCTTC | TRBJ2-1 | 16 | TRBV30 | NA | NA
CASSDQGEGRPYEQYF | TGTGCCAGCAGCGATCAGGGGGAAGGTCGTCCGTACGAGCAGTACTTC | TRBJ2-7 | 16 | TRBV7-9 | TRBD1 | NA
CASWSPLNTEAFF | TGTGCCAGCTGGAGCCCGTTGAACACTGAAGCTTTCTTT | TRBJ1-1 | 13 | TRBV28 | NA | NA
CASSSRTRNTEAFF | TGTGCCAGCAGCTCTCGGACGAGGAACACTGAAGCTTTCTTT | TRBJ1-1 | 14 | TRBV11-2 | NA | once
CASSQWDREQYF | TGTGCCAGCAGCCAGTGGGACCGCGAGCAGTACTTC | TRBJ2-7 | 12 | TRBV11-2 | NA | NA
CASSFIADNRYTF | TGTGCCAGCAGTTTTATAGCGGACAATCGCTACACCTTC | TRBJ1-2 | 13 | TRBV27 | NA | once
CASSLIDRSYEQYF | TGTGCCAGCAGCTTGATCGACAGGTCCTACGAGCAGTACTTC | TRBJ2-7 | 14 | TRBV5-4 | NA | NA
CASSVVPIQGRNTEAFF | TGTGCCAGCAGCGTAGTTCCGATACAGGGGAGAAACACTGAAGCTTTCTTT | TRBJ1-1 | 17 | TRBV9 | TRBD1 | NA
CASSRTGGGNQPQHF | TGTGCCAGCAGCCGAACAGGGGGCGGCAATCAGCCCCAGCATTTT | TRBJ1-5 | 15 | TRBV27 | TRBD1 | NA
CASSLVPAGGELFF | TGTGCCAGCAGCTTAGTTCCCGCCGGAGGGGAGCTGTTTTTT | TRBJ2-2 | 14 | TRBV7-2 | NA | NA
CASSLGQGPESSFF | TGTGCCAGCAGCTTGGGACAGGGACCAGAAAGTAGTTTCTTT | TRBJ1-1 | 14 | TRBV5-4 | TRBD1 | NA